This paragraph covers one T cell receptor (beta chain) sequence. Its antigen remains unknown. This sample stems from a study of T cell repertoires in cytomegalovirus infection. As for the study in general: In the study, CMV epitopes included recently identified HLA-C-restricted and well-studied HLA-B-restricted ones. General study results and limits: Cumulative frequency (of public TCR beta family members) identified carriers of CMV plus the relevant HLA. HLA-C-restricted CMV clonotypes gave the most frequent clonotype in two of eight donors.

TCRdb reprocessed the reads with MiXCR, giving one entry per CDR3 protein. The table shows roughly 730,000 distinct CDR3 sequences, with 30% to 40% occurring only once. This TCR was recovered from a human donor in good health (CMV status not recorded). Some clones in this sample may be carry-over from other donors' samples. The sequenced sample was cultured PBMCs, obtained from culture after CMV antigen stimulation.

The CDR3 here is CASSWRMGDTQYF. CDR3 sequence (DNA): TGTGCCAGCAGTTGGAGGATGGGGGATACGCAGTATTTT. This chain uses TRBV6-5 with TRBJ2-3; the D gene is possibly TRBD2 (5 bases). Germline CDR1 reads MNHEY; CDR2 reads SVGAGI. This CDR3 is 13 amino acids long. Trimming stripped 4 bases from V and 6 bases from J, with 11 bases between.